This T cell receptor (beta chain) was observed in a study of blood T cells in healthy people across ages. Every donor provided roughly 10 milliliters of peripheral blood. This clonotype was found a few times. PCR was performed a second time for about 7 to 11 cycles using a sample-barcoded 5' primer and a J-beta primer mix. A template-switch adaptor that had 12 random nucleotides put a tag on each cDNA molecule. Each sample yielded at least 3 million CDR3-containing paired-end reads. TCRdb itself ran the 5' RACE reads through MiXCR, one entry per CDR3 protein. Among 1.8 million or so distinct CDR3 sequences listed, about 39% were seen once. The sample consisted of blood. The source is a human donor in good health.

CDR3 protein: CASSVNSGGTEAFF. In DNA form, the CDR3 reads TGTGCCAGCAGCGTAAACTCAGGGGGGACTGAAGCTTTCTTT. The V call is TRBV9, the J call TRBJ1-1; TRBD1 aligns across 7 bases. Losses at the gene ends were 1 base for V and 5 bases for J; bases not matched to a gene: 5. This CDR3 comprises 14 residues. Germline V lookup: CDR1 SGDLS, CDR2 YYNGEE.